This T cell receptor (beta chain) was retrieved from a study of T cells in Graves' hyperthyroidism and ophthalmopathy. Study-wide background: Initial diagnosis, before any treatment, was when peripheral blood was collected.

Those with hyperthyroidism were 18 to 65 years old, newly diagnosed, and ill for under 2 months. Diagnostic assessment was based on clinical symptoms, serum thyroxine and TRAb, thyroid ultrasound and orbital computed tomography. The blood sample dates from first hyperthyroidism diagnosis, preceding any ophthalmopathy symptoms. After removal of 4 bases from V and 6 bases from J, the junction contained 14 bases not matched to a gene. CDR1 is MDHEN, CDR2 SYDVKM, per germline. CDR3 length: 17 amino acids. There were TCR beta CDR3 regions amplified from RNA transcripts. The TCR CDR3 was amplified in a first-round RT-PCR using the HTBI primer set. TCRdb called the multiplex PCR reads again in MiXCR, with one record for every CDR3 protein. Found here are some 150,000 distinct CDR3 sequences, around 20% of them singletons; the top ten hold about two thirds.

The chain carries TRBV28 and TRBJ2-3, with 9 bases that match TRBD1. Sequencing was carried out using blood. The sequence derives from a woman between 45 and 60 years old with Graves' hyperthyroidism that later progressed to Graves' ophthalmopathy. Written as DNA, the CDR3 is TGTGCCAGCAGTTCACCCGCCGGGACAGGGTTATTGGATACGCAGTATTTT. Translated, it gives CASSSPAGTGLLDTQYF.